Below are 17 T cell receptor beta chains sequenced from a single sample in a study of T cells after yellow fever vaccination. TCRdb recomputed calls from the 5' RACE reads with MiXCR, one row per CDR3 protein. The repertoire has about 69,000 distinct CDR3 sequences, around 6.2% of them found once; the top ten carry roughly 2.3%. The sample here was CD4+ T cells sorted from PBMCs, taken roughly 15 days after the first yellow fever vaccination. Receptors were obtained from a young man who received the YFV17D yellow fever vaccine.

In this sample, this clonotype turned up many times. The V gene is TRBV9, the J gene TRBJ1-3, with a possible D match to TRBD1 (6 bases). The ends were cut back, 4 bases at V and 6 bases at J, with 14 bases in the middle. Germline loops: CDR1 SGDLS, CDR2 YYNGEE. CDR3 length: 14 residues. CDR3: CASSSTWTENTIYF. Here the CDR3 DNA reads TGTGCCAGCAGCTCCACTTGGACAGAAAACACCATATATTTT.

This clonotype was counted ten times or more. The rearrangement links TRBV12-3 or TRBV12-4 to TRBJ2-3; D is undetermined. The CDR3 consists of 12 residues. V was clipped by 5 bases and J by 5 bases, with 8 bases between them. This CDR3 is CASSPDGDTQYF. CDR3 coding DNA: TGTGCCAGCAGTCCAGACGGAGATACGCAGTATTTT.

To note about this clonotype: A clone one base away is much larger, so this may be a read error. The chain recombines TRBV21-1 with TRBJ1-5. TRBV21-1 is deemed a pseudogene. The CDR3 has 11 amino acids. The CDR3 region has the DNA TGTGCCAGCTCGGGGAGTCAGCCCCAGCATTTT. Amino acids: CASSGSQPQHF.

This clonotype was counted at least ten times. The chain employs TRBV3-1 and TRBJ1-6; no reliable D call. Germline V gives CDR1 LGHDT, CDR2 YNNKEL (reference sequence). The CDR3 has 13 residues. V lost 0 bases and J 10 bases, leaving 7 bases between the germline ends. CDR3 region: CASSQERLSPLHF. The CDR3 DNA sequence: TGTGCCAGCAGCCAAGAAAGACTGTCACCCCTCCACTTT.

Concerning this clonotype: This sequence may be a read error, since a much larger clone differs from it by one base. The chain carries TRBV12-3 or TRBV12-4 and TRBJ2-7, with D possibly matching TRBD2 (6 bases). Between the trimmed V and J ends, which lost 6 bases and 3 bases, there was a span of 15 bases. The CDR3 sequence is 14 residues long. CDR3 bases: TGTGCCAGCAGGAGAACGGGGGTTTTCTACGAGCAGTACTTC. Translating it yields CASRRTGVFYEQYF.

This clonotype was seen at least ten times. V is TRBV7-9 and J is TRBJ1-3; 9 nucleotides align to TRBD1. Germline CDR1 SEHNR, CDR2 FQNEAQ (reference sequence). The ends lost 4 bases at V and 0 bases at J; junction bases unmatched: 4. This CDR3 is 16 amino acids long. CDR3 in DNA: TGTGCCAGCAGCTCCCAGACAGGGGGCTCTGGAAACACCATATATTTT. It is translated as CASSSQTGGSGNTIYF.

In this sample, this clonotype turned up many times. The rearrangement joins TRBV28 to TRBJ2-1; no firm D call. Germline-derived CDR1 and CDR2 are MDHEN and SYDVKM. V lost 2 bases, J lost 7 bases, and 6 bases lay in between. The CDR3 is 12 amino acids. CDR3 DNA: TGTGCCAGCAGTTTAGACCCTAATGAGCAGTTCTTC. Residues: CASSLDPNEQFF.

The table lists this clonotype with many counts. J is TRBJ2-7 and V is TRBV11-2; 12 nucleotides match TRBD2. The CDR3 is 16 residues long. Looked up from germline, CDR1 is SGHAT and CDR2 is FQNNGV. V lost 4 bases and J lost 3; bases outside the gene matches: 7. In DNA form, the CDR3 reads TGTGCCAGCAGCTCTTGGCCTAGCGGGGGGGACTACGAGCAGTACTTC. This encodes CASSSWPSGGDYEQYF. The full variable domain, completed using reference TRBV11-2 and TRBJ2-7, is EAGVAQSPRYKIIEKRQSVAFWCNPISGHATLYWYQQILGQGPKLLIQFQNNGVVDDSQLPKDRFSAERLKGVDSTLKIQPAKLEDSAVYLCASSSWPSGGDYEQYFGPGTRLTVT.

This clonotype came up many times. V usage is TRBV5-1 and J usage is TRBJ1-3; the match to TRBD1 covers 7 bases. Germline CDR1 SGHRS, CDR2 YFSETQ. The length of the CDR3 is 15 residues. V lost 4 bases to trimming and J lost 4 bases; unmatched junction nucleotides: 8. The CDR3, as DNA: TGCGCCAGCAGCCAACCGACAGGGAAAGGAAACACCATATATTTT. Encoded protein: CASSQPTGKGNTIYF. Combining the CDR3 with reference TRBV5-1 and TRBJ1-3 gives the whole variable domain KAGVTQTPRYLIKTRGQQVTLSCSPISGHRSVSWYQQTPGQGLQFLFEYFSETQRNKGNFPGRFSGRQFSNSRSEMNVSTLELGDSALYLCASSQPTGKGNTIYFGEGSWLTVV.

This clonotype was counted at least ten times. V usage is TRBV4-3 and J usage is TRBJ1-6; 7 bases fit TRBD1. The CDR3 has 14 residues. Germline assignment: CDR1 LGHNA and CDR2 YSLEER. After removal of 0 bases from V and 14 bases from J, the junction contained 7 bases not matched to a gene. CDR3 sequence: CASSQDIRTGSLHF. Here the CDR3 DNA reads TGCGCCAGCAGCCAAGATATAAGGACAGGCTCCCTCCACTTT.

This clonotype came up many times. The rearrangement joins TRBV7-8 to TRBJ2-1, with 8 bases lining up with TRBD2. Trimming took 2 bases from V and 4 from J; bases not matched to a gene: 10. The CDR3 sequence is 17 residues long. The V gene's germline CDR1 is SGHVS and CDR2 FQNEAQ. The CDR3 sequence is CASSLTGGAPTYNEQFF. CDR3 DNA sequence: TGTGCCAGCAGCTTAACGGGGGGGGCCCCAACATACAATGAGCAGTTCTTC.

This clonotype has at least ten counts. The CDR3 region has the DNA TGTGCCAGCAGCCTAGAGACAGAAAACACCGGGGAGCTGTTTTTT. Protein sequence: CASSLETENTGELFF. V gene TRBV7-2 combines with J gene TRBJ2-2; perhaps TRBD1 as D (5 bases). This CDR3 has 15 amino acids. Trimming stripped 5 bases from V and 2 bases from J, with 12 bases between. The germline V gene has CDR1 SGHTA and CDR2 FQGNSA.

In this sample, this clonotype turned up many times. The chain has TRBV10-3 and TRBJ2-3, with D unresolved. Trimming took 8 bases from V and 0 from J, leaving 3 bases between them. This CDR3 has 11 amino acids. CDR1 ENHRY and CDR2 SYGVKD come from the germline V gene. CDR3 in amino acids: CAIQSTDTQYF. DNA of the CDR3: TGTGCCATCCAGAGCACAGATACGCAGTATTTT.

This clonotype came up many times. This chain joins TRBV7-2 and TRBJ1-6; 10 bases match TRBD1. This CDR3 region has 15 residues. From germline, CDR1 is SGHTA and CDR2 FQGNSA. With 1 base clipped from V and 10 bases from J, the junction kept 4 bases outside the gene matches. The CDR3 protein is CASSLGDRGSSPLHF. DNA for the CDR3: TGTGCCAGCAGCTTAGGGGACAGGGGCAGCTCACCCCTCCACTTT.

This clonotype came up many times. V gene TRBV5-1 combines with J gene TRBJ2-2; unclear D gene. V was clipped by 0 bases and J by 4 bases, with 10 bases between them. Per germline, CDR1 SGHRS and CDR2 YFSETQ. This CDR3 spans 15 amino acids. Here the CDR3 reads CASSLAEKGTGELFF. The DNA for the CDR3 is TGCGCCAGCAGCTTGGCCGAGAAAGGCACCGGGGAGCTGTTTTTT.

This clonotype was observed at least ten times. V gene TRBV11-3 combines with J gene TRBJ2-1; 9 bases fit TRBD1. This CDR3 spans 19 amino acids. From germline, CDR1 is SGHNT and CDR2 YENEEA. Losses at the gene ends were 1 base for V and 10 bases for J; bases not matched to a gene: 20. CDR3: CASSLGFFRGQGISGEQFF. CDR3 DNA sequence: TGTGCCAGCAGCTTAGGTTTCTTTCGGGGACAGGGAATTTCAGGGGAGCAGTTCTTC. The variable domain in full, completed from reference TRBV11-3 and TRBJ2-1, reads EAGVVQSPRYKIIEKKQPVAFWCNPISGHNTLYWYLQNLGQGPELLIRYENEEAVDDSQLPKDRFSAERLKGVDSTLKIQPAELGDSAVYLCASSLGFFRGQGISGEQFFGPGTRLTVL.

This clonotype has ten or more counts. The gene calls are TRBV7-2 and TRBJ1-2, with 8 bases that match TRBD1. The CDR3 consists of 14 residues. Germline CDR1 is SGHTA and CDR2 is FQGNSA. Trimming removed 1 base from V and 8 bases from J; junction bases left unmatched: 6. The CDR3 bases are TGTGCCAGCAGCTTAGGTGGACAGGGTAGGGGCTACACCTTC. This codes for CASSLGGQGRGYTF.